In its sample, the clone carrying this T cell receptor beta chain ranks as large. Its antigen remains unknown. In TCRdb, the multiplex PCR reads were re-called with MiXCR into one record per CDR3 protein. The top ten clones hold about 10% of a sample with approximately 52,000 distinct CDR3 sequences, roughly 41% of them seen once. This specimen belongs to a study of breast tumors, draining lymph nodes, adjacent tissues. Regarding the study as a whole: Tumor TCR diversity was below lymph nodes but above nontumor tissue. Data only fit, rather than demonstrated, lymph node origin of most tumor T cells. Findings are consistent with lymph node origin and intratumoral expansion of most tumor T cells.

Germline V gene data show CDR1 as SGDLS and CDR2 as YYNGEE. This CDR3 contains 13 residues. Trimming took 2 bases from V and 4 from J, leaving 7 bases between them. The sequence was collected from a female donor with breast cancer. Some clones in this sample may be carry-over from other donors' samples. The rearrangement uses TRBV9 and TRBJ2-1; perhaps TRBD1 as D (6 bases). The specimen sequenced was breast tumor tissue. The CDR3 loop reads CASSVGQYNEQFF. The CDR3 DNA reads TGTGCCAGCAGCGTTGGACAGTACAATGAGCAGTTCTTC.